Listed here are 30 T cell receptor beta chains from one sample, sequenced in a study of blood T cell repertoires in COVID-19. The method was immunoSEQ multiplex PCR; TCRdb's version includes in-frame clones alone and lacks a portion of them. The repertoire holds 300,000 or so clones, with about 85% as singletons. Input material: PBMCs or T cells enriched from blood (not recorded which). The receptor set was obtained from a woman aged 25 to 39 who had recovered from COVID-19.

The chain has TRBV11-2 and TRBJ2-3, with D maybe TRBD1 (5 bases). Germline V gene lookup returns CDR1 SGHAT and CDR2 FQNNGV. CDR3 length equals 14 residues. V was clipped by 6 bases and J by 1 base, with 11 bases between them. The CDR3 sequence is CASRPGLGTDTQYF. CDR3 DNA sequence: TGTGCCAGCAGGCCAGGGCTTGGCACAGATACGCAGTATTTT. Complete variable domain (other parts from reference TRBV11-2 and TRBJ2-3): EAGVAQSPRYKIIEKRQSVAFWCNPISGHATLYWYQQILGQGPKLLIQFQNNGVVDDSQLPKDRFSAERLKGVDSTLKIQPAKLEDSAVYLCASRPGLGTDTQYFGPGTRLTVL.

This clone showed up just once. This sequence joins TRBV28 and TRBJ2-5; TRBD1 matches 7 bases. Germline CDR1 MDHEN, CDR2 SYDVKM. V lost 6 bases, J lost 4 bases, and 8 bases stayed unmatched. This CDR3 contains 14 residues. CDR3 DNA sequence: TGTGCCAGCAGCACGCAGGGACAGTTAGAGACCCAGTACTTC. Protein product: CASSTQGQLETQYF.

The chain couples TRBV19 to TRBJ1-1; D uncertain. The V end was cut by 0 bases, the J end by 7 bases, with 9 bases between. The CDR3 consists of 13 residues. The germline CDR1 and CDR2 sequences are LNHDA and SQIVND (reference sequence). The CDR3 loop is CASSIDILREAFF. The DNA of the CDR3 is TGTGCCAGTAGTATAGATATACTCCGTGAAGCTTTCTTT.

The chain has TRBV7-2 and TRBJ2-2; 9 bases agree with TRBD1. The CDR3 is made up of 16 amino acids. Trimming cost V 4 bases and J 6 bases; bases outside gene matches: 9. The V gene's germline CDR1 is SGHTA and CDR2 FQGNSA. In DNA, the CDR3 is TGTGCCAGCAGCTCCCCACCGGGACAGGGTCCCGGGGAGCTGTTTTTT. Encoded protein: CASSSPPGQGPGELFF. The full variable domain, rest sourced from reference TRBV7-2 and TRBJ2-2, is GAGVSQSPSNKVTEKGKDVELRCDPISGHTALYWYRQSLGQGLEFLIYFQGNSAPDKSGLPSDRFSAERTGGSVSTLTIQRTQQEDSAVYLCASSSPPGQGPGELFFGEGSRLTVL.

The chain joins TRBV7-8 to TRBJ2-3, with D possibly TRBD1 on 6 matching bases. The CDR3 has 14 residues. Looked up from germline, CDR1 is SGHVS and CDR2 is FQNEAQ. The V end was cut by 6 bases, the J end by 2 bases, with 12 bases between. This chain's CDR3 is CASSPGTNTDTQYF. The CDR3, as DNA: TGTGCCAGCAGTCCCGGGACAAACACAGATACGCAGTATTTT.

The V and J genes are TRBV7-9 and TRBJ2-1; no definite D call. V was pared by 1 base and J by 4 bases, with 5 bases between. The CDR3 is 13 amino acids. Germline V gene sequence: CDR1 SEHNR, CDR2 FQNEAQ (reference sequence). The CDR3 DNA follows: TGTGCCAGCAGCTTAGACAGTTACAATGAGCAGTTCTTC. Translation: CASSLDSYNEQFF.

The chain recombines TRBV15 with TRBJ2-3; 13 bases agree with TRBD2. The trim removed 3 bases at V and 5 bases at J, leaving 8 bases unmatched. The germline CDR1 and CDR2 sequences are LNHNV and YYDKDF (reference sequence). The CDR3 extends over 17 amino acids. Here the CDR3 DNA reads TGTGCCACCAGCAGCTTACTAGCGGGGGGGCCGATAGATACGCAGTATTTT. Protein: CATSSLLAGGPIDTQYF.

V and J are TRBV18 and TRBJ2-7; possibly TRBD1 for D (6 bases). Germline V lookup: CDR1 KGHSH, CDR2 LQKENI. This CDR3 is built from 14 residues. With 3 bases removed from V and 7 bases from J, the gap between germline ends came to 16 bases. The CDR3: CASSPQLDSLEQYF. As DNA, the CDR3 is TGTGCCAGCTCACCCCAATTGGACAGCTTAGAGCAGTACTTC.

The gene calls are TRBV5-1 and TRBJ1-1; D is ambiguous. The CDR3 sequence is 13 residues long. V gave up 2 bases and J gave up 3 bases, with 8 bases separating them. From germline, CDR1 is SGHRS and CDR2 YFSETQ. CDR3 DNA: TGCGCCAGCAGCTTTACAGCGGACACTGAAGCTTTCTTT. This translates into CASSFTADTEAFF.

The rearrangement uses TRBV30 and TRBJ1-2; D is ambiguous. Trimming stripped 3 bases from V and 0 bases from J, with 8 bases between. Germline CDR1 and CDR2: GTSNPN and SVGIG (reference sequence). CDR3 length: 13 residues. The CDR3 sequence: CAWSRDSNYGYTF. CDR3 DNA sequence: TGTGCCTGGAGCCGCGACTCTAACTATGGCTACACCTTC.

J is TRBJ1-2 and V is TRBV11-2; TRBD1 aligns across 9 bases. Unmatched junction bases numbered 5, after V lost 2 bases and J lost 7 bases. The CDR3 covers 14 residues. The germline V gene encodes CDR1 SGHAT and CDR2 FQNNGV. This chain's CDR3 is CASSLNRGLVGYTF. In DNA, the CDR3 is TGTGCCAGCAGCTTAAACAGGGGGCTTGTTGGCTACACCTTC.

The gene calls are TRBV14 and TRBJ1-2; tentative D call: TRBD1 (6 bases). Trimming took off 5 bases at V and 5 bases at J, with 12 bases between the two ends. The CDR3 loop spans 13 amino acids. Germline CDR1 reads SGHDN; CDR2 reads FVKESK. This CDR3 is CASSFDRLYGYTF. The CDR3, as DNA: TGTGCCAGCAGCTTCGACAGGCTATATGGCTACACCTTC.

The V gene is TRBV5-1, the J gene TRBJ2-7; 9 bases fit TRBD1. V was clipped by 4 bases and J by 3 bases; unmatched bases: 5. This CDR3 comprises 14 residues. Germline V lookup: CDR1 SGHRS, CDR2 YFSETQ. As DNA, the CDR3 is TGCGCCAGCAGCCTGGGACAGGGCCTCTACGAGCAGTACTTC. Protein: CASSLGQGLYEQYF.

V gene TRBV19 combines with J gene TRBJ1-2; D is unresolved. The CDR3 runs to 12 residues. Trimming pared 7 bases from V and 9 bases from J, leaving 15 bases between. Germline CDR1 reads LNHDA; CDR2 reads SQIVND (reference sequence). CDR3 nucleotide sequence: TGTGCCAGTACCTCATACGGTGGGCGCTACACCTTC. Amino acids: CASTSYGGRYTF.

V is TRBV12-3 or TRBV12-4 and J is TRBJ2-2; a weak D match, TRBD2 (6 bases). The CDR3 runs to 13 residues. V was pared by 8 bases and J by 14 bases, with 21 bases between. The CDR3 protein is CASETGSSTPLFF. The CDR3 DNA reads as TGTGCCAGCGAAACCGGGAGCTCAACCCCTCTGTTTTTT.

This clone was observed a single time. The DNA for the CDR3 is TGTGCCAGCTCAGTGACAGGGGCGCAAACTGGAAACACCATATATTTT. Its translation is CASSVTGAQTGNTIYF. The V call is TRBV18, the J call TRBJ1-3, with 8 nucleotides matching TRBD1. Germline CDR1 KGHSH, CDR2 LQKENI. The CDR3 has 16 residues. V was clipped by 5 bases and J by 2 bases; unmatched bases: 8.

CDR3 nucleotides: TGTGCCAGCCGCAGGGAATTCATGAACACTGAAGCTTTCTTT. Protein: CASRREFMNTEAFF. The V and J genes are TRBV6-5 and TRBJ1-1; D is perhaps TRBD1 (5 bases). V lost 8 bases and J 0 bases, leaving 13 bases between the germline ends. This CDR3 has 14 amino acids. CDR1 and CDR2 from the germline V gene are MNHEY and SVGAGI.

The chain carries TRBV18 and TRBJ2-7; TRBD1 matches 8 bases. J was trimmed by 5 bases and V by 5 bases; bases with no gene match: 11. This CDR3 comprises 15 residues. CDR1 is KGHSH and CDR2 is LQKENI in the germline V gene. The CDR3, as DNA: TGTGCCAGCTCAGTAAAACAGGGGGGCTTCCACGAGCAGTACTTC. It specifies CASSVKQGGFHEQYF.

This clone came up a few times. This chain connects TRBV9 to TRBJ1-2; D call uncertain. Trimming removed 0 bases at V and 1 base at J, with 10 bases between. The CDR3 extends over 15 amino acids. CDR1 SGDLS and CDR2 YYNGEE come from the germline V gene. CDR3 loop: CASSVGANSNYGYTF. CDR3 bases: TGTGCCAGCAGCGTAGGGGCAAACAGTAACTATGGCTACACCTTC.

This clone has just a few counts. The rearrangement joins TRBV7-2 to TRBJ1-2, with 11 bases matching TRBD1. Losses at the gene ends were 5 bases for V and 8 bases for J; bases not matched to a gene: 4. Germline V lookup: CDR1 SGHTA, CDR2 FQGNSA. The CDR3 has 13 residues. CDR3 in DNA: TGTGCCAGCAGCCGGGGACAGGGGGTAGGCTACACCTTC. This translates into CASSRGQGVGYTF.

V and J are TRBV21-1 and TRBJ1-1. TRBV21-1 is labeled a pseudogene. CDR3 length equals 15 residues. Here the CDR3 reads CASNNGRGVNTEAFF. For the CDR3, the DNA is TGTGCCAGCAACAATGGGCGGGGGGTGAACACTGAAGCTTTCTTT.

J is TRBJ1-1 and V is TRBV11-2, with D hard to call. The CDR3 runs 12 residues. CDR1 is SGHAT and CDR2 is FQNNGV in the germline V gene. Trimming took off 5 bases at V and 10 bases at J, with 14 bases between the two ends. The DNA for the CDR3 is TGTGCCAGCAGCCCGCGGCGAGGGTTAGCTTTCTTT. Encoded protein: CASSPRRGLAFF.

Here the CDR3 DNA reads TGTGCCACCAGCCTCGGACAGGGAGGAAACACCATATATTTT. Its translation: CATSLGQGGNTIYF. The genes are TRBV15 and TRBJ1-3; 8 positions match TRBD1. Trimming cost V 5 bases and J 4 bases; bases outside gene matches: 4. This CDR3 is built from 14 residues. Germline CDR1 and CDR2: LNHNV and YYDKDF (reference sequence).

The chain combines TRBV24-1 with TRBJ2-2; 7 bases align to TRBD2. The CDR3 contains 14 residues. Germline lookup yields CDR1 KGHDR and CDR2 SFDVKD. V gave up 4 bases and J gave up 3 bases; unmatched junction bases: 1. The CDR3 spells CATSERGYTGELFF. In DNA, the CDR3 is TGTGCCACCAGTGAGCGGGGGTACACCGGGGAGCTGTTTTTT.

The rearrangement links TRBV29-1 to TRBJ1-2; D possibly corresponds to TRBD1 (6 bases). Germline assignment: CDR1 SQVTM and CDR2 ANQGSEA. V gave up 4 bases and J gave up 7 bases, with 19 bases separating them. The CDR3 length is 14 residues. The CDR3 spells CSVGGGNRALGYTF. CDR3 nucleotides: TGCAGCGTTGGGGGGGGAAACAGGGCTCTTGGCTACACCTTC.

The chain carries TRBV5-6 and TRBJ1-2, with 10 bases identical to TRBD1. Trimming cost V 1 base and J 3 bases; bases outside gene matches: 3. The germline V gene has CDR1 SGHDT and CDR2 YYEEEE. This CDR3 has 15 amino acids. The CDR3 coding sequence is TGTGCCAGCAGCTTGACAGGACAGGGGGACTATGGCTACACCTTC. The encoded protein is CASSLTGQGDYGYTF.

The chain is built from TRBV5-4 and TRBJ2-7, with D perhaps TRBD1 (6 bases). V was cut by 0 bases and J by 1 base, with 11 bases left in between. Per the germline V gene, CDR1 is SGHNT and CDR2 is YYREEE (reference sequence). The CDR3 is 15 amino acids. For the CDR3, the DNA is TGTGCCAGCAGCTTGGTTGGGGGCAGGTCCTACGAGCAGTACTTC. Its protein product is CASSLVGGRSYEQYF.

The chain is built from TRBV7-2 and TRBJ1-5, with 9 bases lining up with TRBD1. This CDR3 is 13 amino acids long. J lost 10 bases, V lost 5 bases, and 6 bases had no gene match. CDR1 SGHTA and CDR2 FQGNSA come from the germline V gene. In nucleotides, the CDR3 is TGTGCCAGCAGCGCGGGACAGGGCCCTCCCCAGCATTTT. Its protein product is CASSAGQGPPQHF. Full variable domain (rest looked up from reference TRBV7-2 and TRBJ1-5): GAGVSQSPSNKVTEKGKDVELRCDPISGHTALYWYRQSLGQGLEFLIYFQGNSAPDKSGLPSDRFSAERTGGSVSTLTIQRTQQEDSAVYLCASSAGQGPPQHFGDGTRLSIL.

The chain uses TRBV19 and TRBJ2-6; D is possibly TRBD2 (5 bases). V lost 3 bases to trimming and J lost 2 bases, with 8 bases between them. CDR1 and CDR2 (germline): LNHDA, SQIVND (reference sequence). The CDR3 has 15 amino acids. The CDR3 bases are TGTGCCAGTAGTATGAGGGTGGCTGGGGCCAACGTCCTGACTTTC. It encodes CASSMRVAGANVLTF.

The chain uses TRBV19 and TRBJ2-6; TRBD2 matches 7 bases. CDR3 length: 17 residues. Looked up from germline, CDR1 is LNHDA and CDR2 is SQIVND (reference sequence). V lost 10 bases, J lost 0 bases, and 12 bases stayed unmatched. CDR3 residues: CATKQGGANSGANVLTF. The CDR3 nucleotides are TGTGCCACCAAGCAGGGAGGGGCCAACTCTGGGGCCAACGTCCTGACTTTC.